What follows are 8 T cell receptor beta chains derived from one specimen sequenced in a study of T cell responses to AZD1222 COVID-19 vaccine. The assay was immunoSEQ multiplex PCR, and TCRdb's table has in-frame clones only and misses some. The data show 150,000 or so clones, with about nine tenths seen just once and around 1.9% held by the top ten. This specimen consisted of peripheral blood, obtained on day 0 of AZD1222 vaccination. The receptors originated from an adult in good health.

V and J are TRBV12-3 or TRBV12-4 and TRBJ1-5; no clear D gene. The V end was cut by 8 bases, the J end by 6 bases, with 11 bases between. This CDR3 is 12 amino acids long. CDR3 residues: CASGSSGQPQHF. In DNA, the CDR3 is TGTGCCAGCGGCTCGTCGGGTCAGCCCCAGCATTTT.

The CDR3, as DNA: TGTGCCAGCAGCGTAGTGGCAGGGGGACCCTCCTACGAGCAGTACTTC. As protein: CASSVVAGGPSYEQYF. The chain recombines TRBV9 with TRBJ2-7, with TRBD1 identical over 7 bases. Per the germline V gene, CDR1 is SGDLS and CDR2 is YYNGEE. The CDR3 is made up of 16 amino acids. The trim removed 0 bases at V and 0 bases at J, leaving 6 bases unmatched.

This sequence joins TRBV3-1 (or the pseudogene TRBV3-2) and TRBJ1-2; weak D call: TRBD1 (5 bases). The germline V and J ends were trimmed by 3 bases and 3 bases, with 14 bases remaining between them. Germline-derived CDR1 and CDR2 are LGHDT and YNNKEL (reference sequence). This CDR3 spans 15 amino acids. In DNA, the CDR3 is TGTGCCAGCAGCCACTCGGACGGGGGGTACTATGGCTACACCTTC. Translated, it gives CASSHSDGGYYGYTF.

The chain employs TRBV7-2 and TRBJ2-7; 8 bases fit TRBD2. V lost 0 bases and J lost 5; bases outside the gene matches: 3. CDR3 length: 14 residues. Germline CDR1 SGHTA, CDR2 FQGNSA. CDR3 sequence reads: CASSLAGREDEQYF. In DNA, the CDR3 is TGTGCCAGCAGCTTAGCGGGGCGGGAGGACGAGCAGTACTTC.

The chain has TRBV5-4 and TRBJ2-7; tentatively, D is TRBD1 or TRBD2 (5 bases each). Per germline, CDR1 SGHNT and CDR2 YYREEE (reference sequence). The V gene lost 0 bases and the J gene lost 1 base, with 11 bases spanning the gap. CDR3 length equals 15 residues. The CDR3 region is CASSLGMGPSYEQYF. Written as DNA, the CDR3 is TGTGCCAGCAGCTTGGGGATGGGACCTTCCTACGAGCAGTACTTC. Supplemented by reference TRBV5-4 and TRBJ2-7, the full variable domain reads ETGVTQSPTHLIKTRGQQVTLRCSSQSGHNTVSWYQQALGQGPQFIFQYYREEENGRGNFPPRFSGLQFPNYSSELNVNALELDDSALYLCASSLGMGPSYEQYFGPGTRLTVT.

This chain links TRBV21-1 with TRBJ2-1. TRBV21-1 is marked as a pseudogene. This CDR3 region has 17 residues. The CDR3 region is CASSRTRGRRGGDEQFF. Here the CDR3 DNA reads TGTGCCAGCAGCCGTACTCGGGGGCGCAGGGGGGGAGATGAGCAGTTCTTC.

This clone has more than one count but fewer than ten. V and J are TRBV29-1 and TRBJ2-7; 8 bases match TRBD2. There are 13 residues in the CDR3. The germline V gene has CDR1 SQVTM and CDR2 ANQGSEA. V trimming: 6 bases; J trimming: 4 bases; junction bases outside the gene matches: 8. Written as DNA, the CDR3 is TGCAGCGTAACGGGGGGGGTGAGTTACGAGCAGTACTTC. Its translation: CSVTGGVSYEQYF.

The chain employs TRBV11-3 and TRBJ2-3, with D possibly being TRBD2 (5 bases). Germline assignment: CDR1 SGHNT and CDR2 YENEEA. This CDR3 is 13 amino acids long. V lost 5 bases and J lost 4, with 10 bases in between. The CDR3 DNA reads TGTGCCAGCAGCCTGAGGGCCGCAGATACGCAGTATTTT. As protein: CASSLRAADTQYF. Filled out from reference TRBV11-3 and TRBJ2-3, the complete variable domain reads EAGVVQSPRYKIIEKKQPVAFWCNPISGHNTLYWYLQNLGQGPELLIRYENEEAVDDSQLPKDRFSAERLKGVDSTLKIQPAELGDSAVYLCASSLRAADTQYFGPGTRLTVL.